The 11 T cell receptor beta chains in this list originate from one sample, sequenced in a study of early T cells in non-severe SARS-CoV-2 infection. A single record per CDR3 protein comes from TCRdb applying MiXCR to the 5' RACE reads. The data contain 95,000 to 100,000 distinct CDR3 sequences, about 13% of them singletons. Sequences were obtained from whole blood. The receptors come from an adult who was a healthcare worker with PCR-confirmed SARS-CoV-2 infection or an uninfected control (not recorded which).

The J gene is TRBJ2-7, the V gene TRBV28; D is undetermined. Trimming left V 6 bases short and J 8 bases short, with 11 bases between. The germline V gene has CDR1 MDHEN and CDR2 SYDVKM. The CDR3 contains 11 residues. The CDR3 bases are TGTGCCAGCAGACTAAACTCCCAGCAGTACTTC. It codes for CASRLNSQQYF.

There are many counts of this clonotype. The V and J genes are TRBV4-3 and TRBJ2-7, with D tentatively TRBD1 or TRBD2 (5 bases each). The CDR3 covers 13 residues. Deletions cut 4 bases from V and 6 bases from J, with 13 bases between. The germline gives CDR1 LGHNA, CDR2 YSLEER. The CDR3 spells CASSRRKGTEQYF. The CDR3 DNA is TGCGCCAGCAGCCGTCGTAAAGGGACCGAGCAGTACTTC.

This clonotype was counted only a few times. The chain carries TRBV29-1 and TRBJ2-5; the D gene could be TRBD1 or TRBD2 (5 bases each). The ends were cut back, 6 bases at V and 2 bases at J, with 10 bases in the middle. Germline V lookup: CDR1 SQVTM, CDR2 ANQGSEA. The CDR3 loop spans 12 amino acids. CDR3 in DNA: TGCAGCGTCCAGGGACCGCAAGAGACCCAGTACTTC. Protein product: CSVQGPQETQYF.

This clonotype was counted between two and nine times. The chain has TRBV15 and TRBJ1-2, with D maybe TRBD1 (5 bases). The V end lost 0 bases, the J end lost 4 bases, and 15 bases lay between the germline ends. CDR1 and CDR2 from the germline V gene are LNHNV and YYDKDF (reference sequence). CDR3 length: 16 amino acids. The CDR3 nucleotides are TGTGCCACCAGCAGAGATCTTGGGGGATCGGGCTATGGCTACACCTTC. Its translation: CATSRDLGGSGYGYTF.

In its sample, this clonotype was seen many times. The chain is built from TRBV7-9 and TRBJ2-1, with 15 positions matching TRBD2. J was trimmed by 0 bases and V by 2 bases; bases with no gene match: 11. The CDR3 contains 21 residues. Per the germline V gene, CDR1 is SEHNR and CDR2 is FQNEAQ (reference sequence). CDR3 region: CASSLFLGLAGGTSSYNEQFF. For the CDR3, the DNA is TGTGCCAGCAGCTTATTTTTGGGACTAGCGGGGGGAACGAGCTCCTACAATGAGCAGTTCTTC.

This clonotype was counted at least ten times. This chain uses TRBV5-6 with TRBJ1-1, with 7 bases that match TRBD1. This CDR3 has 14 residues. V dropped 4 bases and J dropped 1; count of bases not matched to a gene: 4. Germline values: CDR1 SGHDT, CDR2 YYEEEE. DNA of the CDR3: TGTGCCAGCAGCCTAGGGGGCAGGAACACTGAAGCTTTCTTT. Translated: CASSLGGRNTEAFF.

V and J are TRBV14 and TRBJ1-1, with a possible D match to TRBD1 (6 bases). CDR3 length: 13 amino acids. CDR1 is SGHDN, CDR2 FVKESK, per germline. Trimming left V 6 bases short and J 1 base short, with 9 bases between. The CDR3: CASRQQGNTEAFF. For the CDR3, the DNA is TGTGCCAGCAGGCAACAGGGGAACACTGAAGCTTTCTTT. Complete variable domain (other parts from reference TRBV14 and TRBJ1-1): EAGVTQFPSHSVIEKGQTVTLRCDPISGHDNLYWYRRVMGKEIKFLLHFVKESKQDESGMPNNRFLAERTGGTYSTLKVQPAELEDSGVYFCASRQQGNTEAFFGQGTRLTVV.

The genes are TRBV28 and TRBJ1-2; possible D gene TRBD1, 6 bases. Trimming pared 10 bases from V and 4 bases from J, leaving 13 bases between. Germline CDR1 is MDHEN and CDR2 is SYDVKM. This CDR3 spans 12 amino acids. The CDR3 is CATDRPFYGYTF. The CDR3 DNA reads as TGTGCCACCGACAGGCCGTTCTATGGCTACACCTTC.

At least ten counts were recorded for this clonotype. Written as DNA, the CDR3 is TGTGCCAGCAGTACAGGGGGAGATACGCAGTATTTT. Encoded protein: CASSTGGDTQYF. The chain carries TRBV6-1 and TRBJ2-3; 8 bases line up with TRBD1. J was trimmed by 5 bases and V by 5 bases; bases with no gene match: 0. Germline loops: CDR1 MNHNS, CDR2 SASEGT. The CDR3 has 12 amino acids.

This clonotype was counted at least ten times. The chain links TRBV5-4 to TRBJ2-3, with D possibly being TRBD1 (5 bases). The germline CDR1 and CDR2 sequences are SGHNT and YYREEE (reference sequence). This CDR3 has 16 residues. V was shortened by 1 base and J by 0 bases, with 12 bases between the two germline ends. The CDR3 DNA follows: TGTGCCAGCAGCTTGCGGCTACCAGGGAGCACAGATACGCAGTATTTT. This gives the protein CASSLRLPGSTDTQYF.

V and J are TRBV10-1 and TRBJ1-1, with D unresolved. Germline-derived CDR1 and CDR2 are WNHNN and SYGVQD (reference sequence). The CDR3 totals 13 residues. The V end was cut by 4 bases, the J end by 2 bases, with 8 bases between. In DNA, the CDR3 is TGCGCCAGCAGTGTGAGTATAAACACTGAAGCTTTCTTT. The encoded protein is CASSVSINTEAFF.